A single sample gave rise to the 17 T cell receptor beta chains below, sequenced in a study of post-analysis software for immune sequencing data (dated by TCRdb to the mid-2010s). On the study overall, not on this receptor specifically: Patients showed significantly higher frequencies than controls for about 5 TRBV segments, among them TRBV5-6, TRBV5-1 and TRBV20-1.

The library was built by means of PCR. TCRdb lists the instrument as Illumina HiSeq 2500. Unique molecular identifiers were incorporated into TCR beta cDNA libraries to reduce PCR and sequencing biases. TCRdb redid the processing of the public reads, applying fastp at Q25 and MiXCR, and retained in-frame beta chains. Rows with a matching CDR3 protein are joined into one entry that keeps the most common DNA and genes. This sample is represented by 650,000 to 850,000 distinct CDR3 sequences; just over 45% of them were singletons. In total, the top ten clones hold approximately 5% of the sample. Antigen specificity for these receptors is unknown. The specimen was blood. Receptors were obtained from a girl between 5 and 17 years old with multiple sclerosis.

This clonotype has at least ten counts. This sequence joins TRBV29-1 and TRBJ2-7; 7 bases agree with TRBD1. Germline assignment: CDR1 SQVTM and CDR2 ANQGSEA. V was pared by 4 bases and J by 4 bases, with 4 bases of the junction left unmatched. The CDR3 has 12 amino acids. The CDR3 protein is CSVARGSYEQYF. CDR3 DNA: TGCAGCGTTGCCAGGGGGTCGTACGAGCAGTACTTC.

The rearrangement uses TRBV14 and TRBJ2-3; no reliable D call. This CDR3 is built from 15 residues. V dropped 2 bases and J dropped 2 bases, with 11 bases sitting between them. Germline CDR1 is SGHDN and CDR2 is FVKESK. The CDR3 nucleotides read TGTGCCAGCAGCCAAACTGACGCCCTCACAGATACGCAGTATTTT. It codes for CASSQTDALTDTQYF.

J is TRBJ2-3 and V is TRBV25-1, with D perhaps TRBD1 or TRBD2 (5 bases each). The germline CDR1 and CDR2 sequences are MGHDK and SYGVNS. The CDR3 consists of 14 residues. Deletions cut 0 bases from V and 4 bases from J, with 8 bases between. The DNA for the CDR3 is TGTGCCAGCAGTGAATATGGGACCCCAGATACGCAGTATTTT. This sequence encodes CASSEYGTPDTQYF.

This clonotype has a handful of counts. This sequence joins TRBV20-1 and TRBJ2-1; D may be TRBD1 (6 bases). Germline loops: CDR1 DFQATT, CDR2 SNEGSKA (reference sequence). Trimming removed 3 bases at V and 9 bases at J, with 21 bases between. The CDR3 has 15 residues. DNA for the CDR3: TGCAGTGCTAGGGGGCCCTTGTGGGGGCAGGGTGAGCAGTTCTTC. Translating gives CSARGPLWGQGEQFF.

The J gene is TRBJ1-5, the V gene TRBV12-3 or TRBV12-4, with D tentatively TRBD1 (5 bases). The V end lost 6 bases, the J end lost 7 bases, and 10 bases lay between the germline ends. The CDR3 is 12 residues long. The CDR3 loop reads CASRGVEQPQHF. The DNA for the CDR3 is TGTGCCAGCAGAGGGGTAGAGCAGCCCCAGCATTTT.

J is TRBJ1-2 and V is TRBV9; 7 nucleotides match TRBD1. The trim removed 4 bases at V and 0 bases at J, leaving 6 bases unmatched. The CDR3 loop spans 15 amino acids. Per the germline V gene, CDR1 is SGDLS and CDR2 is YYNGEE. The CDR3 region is CASSPWTGTNYGYTF. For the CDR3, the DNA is TGTGCCAGCAGCCCATGGACAGGCACTAACTATGGCTACACCTTC.

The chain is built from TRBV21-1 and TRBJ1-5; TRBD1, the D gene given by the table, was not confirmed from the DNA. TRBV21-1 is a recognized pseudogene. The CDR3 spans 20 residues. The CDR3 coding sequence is TGTGCCAGCAGCAAAGGTGGGGCAGCCCTGGGGGGATATAGCAATCAGCCCCAGCATTTT. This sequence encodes CASSKGGAALGGYSNQPQHF.

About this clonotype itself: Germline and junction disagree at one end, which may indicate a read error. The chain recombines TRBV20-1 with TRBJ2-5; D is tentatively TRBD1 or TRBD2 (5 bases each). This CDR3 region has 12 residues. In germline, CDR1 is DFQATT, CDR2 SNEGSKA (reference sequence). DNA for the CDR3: TGCAGTGCAGGGACGGCCCAAGAGACCAAGTACTTC. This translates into CSAGTAQETKYF.

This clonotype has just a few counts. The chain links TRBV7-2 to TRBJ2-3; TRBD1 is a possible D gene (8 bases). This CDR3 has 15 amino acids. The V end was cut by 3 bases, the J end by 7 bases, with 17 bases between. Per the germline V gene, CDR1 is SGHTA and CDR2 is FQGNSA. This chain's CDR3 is CASSFQTGEGNTQYF. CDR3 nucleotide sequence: TGTGCCAGCAGCTTCCAGACAGGGGAGGGAAATACGCAGTATTTT.

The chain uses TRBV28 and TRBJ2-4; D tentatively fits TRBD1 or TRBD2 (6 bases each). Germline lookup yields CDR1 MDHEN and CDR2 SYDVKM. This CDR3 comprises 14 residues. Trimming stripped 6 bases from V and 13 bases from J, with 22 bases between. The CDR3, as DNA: TGTGCCAGCAGAGAGCCCCCGGGGGCAAAAGAGCAGTACTTC. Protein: CASREPPGAKEQYF.

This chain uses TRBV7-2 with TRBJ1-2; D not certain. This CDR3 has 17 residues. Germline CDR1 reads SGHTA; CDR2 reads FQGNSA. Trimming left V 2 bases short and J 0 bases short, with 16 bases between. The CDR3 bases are TGTGCCAGCAGCTTATATTTGGCGGAACTAGCTAACTATGGCTACACCTTC. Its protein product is CASSLYLAELANYGYTF.

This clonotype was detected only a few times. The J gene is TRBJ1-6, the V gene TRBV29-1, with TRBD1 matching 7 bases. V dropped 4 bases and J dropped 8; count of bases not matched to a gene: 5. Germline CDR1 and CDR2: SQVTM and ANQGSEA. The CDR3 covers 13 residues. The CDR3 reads CSVGYDRDSPLHF. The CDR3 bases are TGCAGCGTTGGCTACGACAGGGATTCACCCCTCCACTTT.

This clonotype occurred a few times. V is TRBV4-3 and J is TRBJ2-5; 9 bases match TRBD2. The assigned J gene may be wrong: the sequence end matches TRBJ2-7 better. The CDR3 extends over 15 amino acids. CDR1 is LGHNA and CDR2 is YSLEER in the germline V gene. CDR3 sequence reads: CASSQEELAGYEQYF. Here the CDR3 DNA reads TGCGCCAGCAGCCAAGAAGAGCTAGCGGGGTACGAGCAGTACTTC.

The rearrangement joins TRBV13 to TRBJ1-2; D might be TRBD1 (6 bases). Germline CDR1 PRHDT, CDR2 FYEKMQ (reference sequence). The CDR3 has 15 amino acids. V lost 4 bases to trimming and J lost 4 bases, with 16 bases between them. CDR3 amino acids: CASSSEQGGSYGYTF. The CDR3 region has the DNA TGTGCCAGCAGCTCCGAACAGGGAGGGAGCTATGGCTACACCTTC.

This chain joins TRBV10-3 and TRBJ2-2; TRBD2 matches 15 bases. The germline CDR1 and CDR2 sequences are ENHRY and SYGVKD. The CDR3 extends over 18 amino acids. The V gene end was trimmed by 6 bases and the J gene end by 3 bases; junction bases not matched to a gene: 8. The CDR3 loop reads CAIRQGLAGGPYTGELFF. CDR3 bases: TGTGCCATCAGACAAGGACTAGCGGGAGGGCCTTACACCGGGGAGCTGTTTTTT.

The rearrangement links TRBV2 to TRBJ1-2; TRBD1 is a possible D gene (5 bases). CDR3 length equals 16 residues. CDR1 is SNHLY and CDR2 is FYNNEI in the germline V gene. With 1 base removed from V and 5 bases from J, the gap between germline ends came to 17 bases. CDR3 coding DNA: TGTGCCAGCAGTGAAGTCGGGTACGGGGGTCGGTATGGCTACACCTTC. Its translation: CASSEVGYGGRYGYTF.

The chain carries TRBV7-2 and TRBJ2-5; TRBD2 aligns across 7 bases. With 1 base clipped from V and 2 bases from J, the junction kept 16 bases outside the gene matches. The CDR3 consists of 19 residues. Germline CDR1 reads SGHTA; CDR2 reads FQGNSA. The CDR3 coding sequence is TGTGCCAGCAGCTTAGTCGGCAGGCGGGCTAGCGGTAGGCAAGAGACCCAGTACTTC. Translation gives CASSLVGRRASGRQETQYF.